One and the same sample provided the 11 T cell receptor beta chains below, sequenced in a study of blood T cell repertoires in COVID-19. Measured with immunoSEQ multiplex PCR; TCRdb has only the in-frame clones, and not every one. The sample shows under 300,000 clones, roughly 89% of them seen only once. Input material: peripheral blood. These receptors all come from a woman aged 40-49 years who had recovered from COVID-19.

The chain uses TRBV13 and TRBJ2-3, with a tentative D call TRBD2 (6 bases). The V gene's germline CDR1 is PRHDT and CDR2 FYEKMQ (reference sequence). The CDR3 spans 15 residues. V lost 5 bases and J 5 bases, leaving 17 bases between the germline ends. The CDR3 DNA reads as TGTGCCAGCAGCGACTTCGGGACTCAGGGAGATACGCAGTATTTT. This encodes CASSDFGTQGDTQYF.

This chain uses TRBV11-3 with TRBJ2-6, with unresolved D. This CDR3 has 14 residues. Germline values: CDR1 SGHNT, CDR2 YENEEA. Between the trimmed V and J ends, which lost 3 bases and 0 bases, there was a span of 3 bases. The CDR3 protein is CASSFNSGANVLTF. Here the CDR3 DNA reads TGTGCCAGCAGCTTTAACTCTGGGGCCAACGTCCTGACTTTC.

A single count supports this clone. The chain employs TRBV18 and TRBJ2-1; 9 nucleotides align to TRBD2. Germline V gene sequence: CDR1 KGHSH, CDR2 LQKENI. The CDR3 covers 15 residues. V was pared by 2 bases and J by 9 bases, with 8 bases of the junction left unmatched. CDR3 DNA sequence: TGTGCCAGCTCACCAGCCAAAGCGGGGGGTAGTGAGCAGTTCTTC. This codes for CASSPAKAGGSEQFF.

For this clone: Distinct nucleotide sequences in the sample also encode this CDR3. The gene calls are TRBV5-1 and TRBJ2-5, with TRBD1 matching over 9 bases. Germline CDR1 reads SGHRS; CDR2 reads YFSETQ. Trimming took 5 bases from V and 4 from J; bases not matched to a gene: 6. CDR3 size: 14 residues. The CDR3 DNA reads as TGCGCCAGCAGTTTGACAGGGGGGCGAGAGACCCAGTACTTC. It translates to CASSLTGGRETQYF.

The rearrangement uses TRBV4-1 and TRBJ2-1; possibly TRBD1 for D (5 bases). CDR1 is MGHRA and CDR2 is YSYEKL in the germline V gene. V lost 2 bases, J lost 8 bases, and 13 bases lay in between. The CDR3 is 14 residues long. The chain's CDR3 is CASSQMGLQDEQFF. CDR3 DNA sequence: TGCGCCAGCAGCCAAATGGGCTTACAGGATGAGCAGTTCTTC.

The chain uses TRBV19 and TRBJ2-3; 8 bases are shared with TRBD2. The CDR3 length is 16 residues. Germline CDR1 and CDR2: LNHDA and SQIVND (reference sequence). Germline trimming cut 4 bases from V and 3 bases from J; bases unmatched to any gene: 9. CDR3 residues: CASSKGAGEVTDTQYF. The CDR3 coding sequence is TGTGCCAGTAGTAAAGGAGCGGGAGAGGTTACAGATACGCAGTATTTT.

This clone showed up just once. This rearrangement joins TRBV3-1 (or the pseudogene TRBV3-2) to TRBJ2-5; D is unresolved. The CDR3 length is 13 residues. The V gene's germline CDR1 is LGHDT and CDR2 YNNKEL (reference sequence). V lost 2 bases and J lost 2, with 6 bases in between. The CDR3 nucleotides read TGTGCCAGCAGCCAAACTCTACAAGAGACCCAGTACTTC. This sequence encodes CASSQTLQETQYF.

As DNA, the CDR3 is TGTGCCAGCAGCGCGACAGTGATGAACACTGAAGCTTTCTTT. Translating gives CASSATVMNTEAFF. V is TRBV5-5 and J is TRBJ1-1; perhaps TRBD1 as D (5 bases). V dropped 4 bases and J dropped 0 bases, with 10 bases sitting between them. The CDR3 totals 14 residues. Per germline, CDR1 SGHKS and CDR2 YYEKEE (reference sequence).

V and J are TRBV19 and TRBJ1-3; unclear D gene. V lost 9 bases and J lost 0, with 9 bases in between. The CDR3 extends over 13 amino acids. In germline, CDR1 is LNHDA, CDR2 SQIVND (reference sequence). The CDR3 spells CASSKSSGNTIYF. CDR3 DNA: TGTGCCAGCTCGAAGAGCTCTGGAAACACCATATATTTT.

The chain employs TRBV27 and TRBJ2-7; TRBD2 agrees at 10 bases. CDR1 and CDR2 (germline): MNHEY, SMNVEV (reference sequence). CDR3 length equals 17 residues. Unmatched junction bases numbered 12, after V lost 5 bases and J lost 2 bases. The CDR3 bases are TGTGCCAGCAGTCCTGAATTCGGAAGCGGGAGGGCCTACGAGCAGTACGTC. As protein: CASSPEFGSGRAYEQYV.

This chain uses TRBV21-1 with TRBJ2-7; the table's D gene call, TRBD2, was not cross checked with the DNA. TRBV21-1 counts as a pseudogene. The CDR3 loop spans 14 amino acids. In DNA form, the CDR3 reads TGTGCCAGCAGCAACTCCACTAGACGAAACGAGCAGTACGTC. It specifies CASSNSTRRNEQYV.